The 17 T cell receptor beta chains in this list originate from one sample, sequenced in a study of T cell clones after liver transplantation. Assay used: immunoSEQ multiplex PCR; TCRdb lists only in-frame clones, some missing. The sample has some 57,000 clones, approximately 77% seen once; the top ten hold 9.7%. The sequenced sample was CD4+ T cells from blood, obtained at the 22-month timepoint. These receptors were taken from a human patient who received a liver transplant. Some of these T cells may belong to the graft donor.

V and J are TRBV5-5 and TRBJ2-7; D is tentatively TRBD1 or TRBD2 (6 bases each). Between the trimmed V and J ends, which lost 6 bases and 0 bases, there was a span of 19 bases. This CDR3 comprises 16 residues. Germline lookup yields CDR1 SGHKS and CDR2 YYEKEE (reference sequence). CDR3 amino acids: CASTRLGGPLSYEQYF. The CDR3 DNA reads TGTGCCAGCACCCGGTTGGGGGGCCCCCTCTCCTACGAGCAGTACTTC. Full variable domain (missing parts from reference TRBV5-5 and TRBJ2-7): DAGVTQSPTHLIKTRGQQVTLRCSPISGHKSVSWYQQVLGQGPQFIFQYYEKEERGRGNFPDRFSARQFPNYSSELNVNALLLGDSALYLCASTRLGGPLSYEQYFGPGTRLTVT.

The gene calls are TRBV7-2 and TRBJ1-6, with TRBD1 matching over 11 bases. CDR3 length: 15 residues. The germline V gene encodes CDR1 SGHTA and CDR2 FQGNSA. Trimming at V came to 8 bases and at J to 10 bases, leaving 10 bases not matched to a gene. The CDR3 region has the DNA TGTGCCAGCTCGACAACGGGACAGGGGGAATCACCCCTCCACTTT. This sequence encodes CASSTTGQGESPLHF.

This rearrangement joins TRBV2 to TRBJ1-5; 7 bases align to TRBD1. This CDR3 has 15 residues. Germline lookup yields CDR1 SNHLY and CDR2 FYNNEI. With V trimmed by 3 bases and J by 7 bases, 9 bases remained unmatched. The chain's CDR3 is CASSESGQSGQPQHF. In nucleotides, the CDR3 is TGTGCCAGCAGTGAGTCGGGACAGTCAGGGCAGCCCCAGCATTTT.

This clone was counted a few times. The CDR3 here is CASSRNTGELFF. The DNA for the CDR3 is TGTGCCAGTAGTCGGAACACCGGGGAGCTGTTTTTT. The chain couples TRBV19 to TRBJ2-2; no reliable D call. The germline V gene encodes CDR1 LNHDA and CDR2 SQIVND (reference sequence). The ends were cut back, 5 bases at V and 1 base at J, with 2 bases in the middle. This CDR3 region has 12 residues.

This chain connects TRBV10-1 to TRBJ2-3, with 7 bases fitting TRBD1. This CDR3 spans 14 amino acids. V shed 6 bases, J shed 3 bases, and the junction held 6 bases outside the gene matches. Germline assignment: CDR1 WNHNN and CDR2 SYGVQD (reference sequence). The CDR3 DNA sequence: TGCGCCAGCAGCCCTGGACAGGCGACAGATACGCAGTATTTT. Translated, it gives CASSPGQATDTQYF.

This clone was seen at least ten times. The gene calls are TRBV30 and TRBJ1-6; a weak D match, TRBD1 (6 bases). This CDR3 has 14 amino acids. The V gene lost 3 bases and the J gene lost 5 bases, with 11 bases spanning the gap. In germline, CDR1 is GTSNPN, CDR2 SVGIG (reference sequence). The CDR3 loop is CAWSRGQDNSPLHF. The CDR3 DNA follows: TGTGCCTGGAGCCGGGGGCAGGATAATTCACCCCTCCACTTT.

This clone came up once. The same CDR3 arises from other DNA sequences in this sample as well. The rearrangement uses TRBV18 and TRBJ1-1, with D perhaps TRBD1 (6 bases). This CDR3 is 14 amino acids long. The V end was cut by 3 bases, the J end by 1 base, with 9 bases between. Germline V gene lookup returns CDR1 KGHSH and CDR2 LQKENI. For the CDR3, the DNA is TGTGCCAGCTCACCTTCGACAGGGAACACTGAAGCTTTCTTT. Protein sequence: CASSPSTGNTEAFF.

V gene TRBV12-5 combines with J gene TRBJ2-3, with D tentatively TRBD1 (6 bases). Germline V gene sequence: CDR1 LGHNT, CDR2 FRNRAP. Trimming removed 1 base from V and 5 bases from J, with 10 bases in between. The CDR3 has 14 amino acids. DNA for the CDR3: TGTGCTAGTGGTTTGGGAGACAGGCGAGATACGCAGTATTTT. Its protein is CASGLGDRRDTQYF. The variable domain in full, with the rest retrieved from reference TRBV12-5 and TRBJ2-3, is DARVTQTPRHKVTEMGQEVTMRCQPILGHNTVFWYRQTMMQGLELLAYFRNRAPLDDSGMPKDRFSAEMPDATLATLKIQPSEPRDSAVYFCASGLGDRRDTQYFGPGTRLTVL.

The chain links TRBV7-2 to TRBJ1-1; the D is unclear. The germline gives CDR1 SGHTA, CDR2 FQGNSA. The CDR3 has 15 amino acids. V was clipped by 1 base and J by 0 bases, with 9 bases between them. CDR3 in DNA: TGTGCCAGCAGCTTAGGGGTGGGGATGAACACTGAAGCTTTCTTT. Translating it yields CASSLGVGMNTEAFF.

This chain links TRBV6-1 with TRBJ1-5; perhaps TRBD1 as D (5 bases). The CDR3 is 14 amino acids. CDR1 MNHNS and CDR2 SASEGT come from the germline V gene. V lost 2 bases and J 6 bases, leaving 11 bases between the germline ends. The CDR3 spells CASSERDPGQPQHF. The CDR3 region has the DNA TGTGCCAGCAGTGAAAGGGACCCGGGTCAGCCCCAGCATTTT.

This clone was detected only once. This rearrangement joins TRBV28 to TRBJ1-4, with 8 positions matching TRBD1. The CDR3 consists of 14 residues. V lost 7 bases and J lost 3; bases outside the gene matches: 4. The germline CDR1 and CDR2 sequences are MDHEN and SYDVKM. CDR3 sequence (DNA): TGTGCCAGCACTACAGGGGGGGCTAATGAAAAACTGTTTTTT. As protein: CASTTGGANEKLFF.

The chain is built from TRBV6-6 and TRBJ1-1; D is perhaps TRBD1 (6 bases). Germline V gives CDR1 MNHNY, CDR2 SVGAGI (reference sequence). Between the trimmed V and J ends, which lost 6 bases and 0 bases, there was a span of 11 bases. CDR3 length: 14 residues. Written as DNA, the CDR3 is TGTGCCAGCAGCAGGGGACTCATGAACACTGAAGCTTTCTTT. It is translated as CASSRGLMNTEAFF.

This clone was observed a handful of times. The gene calls are TRBV5-1 and TRBJ2-7, with 11 bases that match TRBD1. The CDR3 length is 14 residues. The germline gives CDR1 SGHRS, CDR2 YFSETQ. Trimming removed 4 bases from V and 4 bases from J; junction bases left unmatched: 4. CDR3 protein: CASSGGQGEYEQYF. CDR3 DNA: TGCGCCAGCAGCGGGGGACAGGGGGAATACGAGCAGTACTTC.

This chain links TRBV19 with TRBJ1-3, with D unresolved. Germline values: CDR1 LNHDA, CDR2 SQIVND (reference sequence). The CDR3 length is 13 residues. Deletions cut 3 bases from V and 2 bases from J, with 5 bases between. CDR3 DNA: TGTGCCAGTAGTATCCAGGCTGGAAACACCATATATTTT. Translation: CASSIQAGNTIYF.

V usage is TRBV7-2 and J usage is TRBJ1-2, with TRBD1 matching over 8 bases. Per the germline V gene, CDR1 is SGHTA and CDR2 is FQGNSA. V lost 4 bases, J lost 1 base, and 5 bases stayed unmatched. The CDR3 spans 15 residues. The CDR3 DNA is TGTGCCAGCAGCTCCGTCACAGGGGGTAACTATGGCTACACCTTC. Translating gives CASSSVTGGNYGYTF.

The chain has TRBV6-6 and TRBJ1-5; tentative D call: TRBD1 (5 bases). The germline gives CDR1 MNHNY, CDR2 SVGAGI (reference sequence). V lost 6 bases, J lost 6 bases, and 12 bases lay in between. This CDR3 spans 13 amino acids. In nucleotides, the CDR3 is TGTGCCAGCAGCTACGATCAGGGTCAGCCCCAGCATTTT. This codes for CASSYDQGQPQHF.

The genes are TRBV6-5 and TRBJ2-2; unclear D gene. CDR1 is MNHEY and CDR2 is SVGAGI in the germline V gene. The CDR3 is made up of 15 amino acids. Trimming stripped 2 bases from V and 0 bases from J, with 7 bases between. CDR3 coding DNA: TGTGCCAGCAGTTACACCTCCCCGAACACCGGGGAGCTGTTTTTT. Its translation: CASSYTSPNTGELFF.